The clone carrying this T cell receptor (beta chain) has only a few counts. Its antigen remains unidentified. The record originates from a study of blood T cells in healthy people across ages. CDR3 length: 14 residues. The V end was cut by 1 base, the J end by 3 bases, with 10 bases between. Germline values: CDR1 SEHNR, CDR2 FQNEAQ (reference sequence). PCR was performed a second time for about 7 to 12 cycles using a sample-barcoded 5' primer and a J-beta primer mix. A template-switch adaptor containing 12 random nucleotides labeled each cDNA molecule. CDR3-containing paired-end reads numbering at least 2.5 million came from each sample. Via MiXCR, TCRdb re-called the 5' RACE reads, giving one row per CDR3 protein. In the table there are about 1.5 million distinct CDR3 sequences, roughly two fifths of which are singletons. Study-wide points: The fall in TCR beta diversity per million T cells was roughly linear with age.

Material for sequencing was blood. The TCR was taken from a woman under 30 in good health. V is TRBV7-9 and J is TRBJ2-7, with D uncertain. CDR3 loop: CASSLGLPGYEQYF. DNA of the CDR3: TGTGCCAGCAGCTTAGGTCTTCCTGGCTACGAGCAGTACTTC.